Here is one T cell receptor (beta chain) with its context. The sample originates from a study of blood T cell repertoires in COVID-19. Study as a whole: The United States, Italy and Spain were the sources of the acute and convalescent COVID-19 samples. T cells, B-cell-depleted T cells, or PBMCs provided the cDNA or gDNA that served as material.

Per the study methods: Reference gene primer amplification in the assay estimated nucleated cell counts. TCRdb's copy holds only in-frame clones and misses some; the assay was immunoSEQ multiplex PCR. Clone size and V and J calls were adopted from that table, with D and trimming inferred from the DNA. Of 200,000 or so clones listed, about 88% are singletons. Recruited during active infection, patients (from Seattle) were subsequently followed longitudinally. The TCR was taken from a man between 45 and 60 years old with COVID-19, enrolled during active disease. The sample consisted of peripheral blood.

The CDR3 DNA is TGTGCCAGCAGCAAACAAGCCCCTCCTAGACAGGGTTACGAGCAGTACTTC. As protein: CASSKQAPPRQGYEQYF. The chain recombines TRBV21-1 with TRBJ2-7; TRBD1 is the table's D call and was not checked against the DNA. TRBV21-1 is annotated as a pseudogene. The CDR3 has 17 residues.